Detailed here is one T cell receptor beta chain. Its specificity is unknown. This specimen comes from a study of post-analysis software for immune sequencing data. On the study more broadly: Multiple sclerosis in the patients followed relapsing-remitting, secondary progressive and progressive-relapsing courses.

Overall study findings and caveats: Batch-mates among the samples co-clustered strongly by F measure.

cDNA libraries of TCR beta carried unique molecular identifiers. About 500,000 cDNA molecules were obtained per 1 to 10 million input T cells. TCRdb re-called the PCR reads through MiXCR, storing one row per CDR3 protein. The sample yields 750,000 to 900,000 distinct CDR3 sequences, 35% to 55% seen once. This clonotype was obtained from a girl aged 5 to 17 with multiple sclerosis. Sequencing was done on a sample of blood.

CDR3 region: CASSTSRGADPTRGNYGYTF. In DNA, the CDR3 is TGTGCCAGCAGCACCAGCCGGGGAGCGGACCCGACCAGGGGCAACTATGGCTACACCTTC. This chain uses TRBV9 with TRBJ1-2; perhaps TRBD1 as D (6 bases). Germline CDR1 SGDLS, CDR2 YYNGEE. The CDR3 is 20 amino acids. V gave up 4 bases and J gave up 2 bases, with 30 bases separating them.